The clone carrying this T cell receptor (beta chain) showed up many times. Every cDNA TCR molecule received its own unique molecular identifier. Using its own MiXCR run on the 5' RACE reads, TCRdb lists one record per CDR3 protein. The sample holds about 60,000 distinct CDR3 sequences, roughly 8% seen once. These data are taken from a study of spatial heterogeneity in lung cancer. Time point specified: sample taken at primary tumor resection. Tumor, nontumor lung or frozen PBMC supplied whole RNA, sequenced without sorting. Samples came from roughly 75 TRACERx patients with untreated early-stage lung cancer. Trimming took off 8 bases at V and 0 bases at J, with 11 bases between the two ends. The germline V gene encodes CDR1 ENHRY and CDR2 SYGVKD. CDR3 size: 13 residues.

The sample was PBMCs, taken at surgery. J is TRBJ2-7 and V is TRBV10-3; unclear D gene. The TCR sequence derives from a female donor with early-stage non-small cell lung cancer. CDR3 residues: CAIHDGSSYEQYF. The CDR3 nucleotides are TGTGCCATCCACGATGGTAGCTCCTACGAGCAGTACTTC.